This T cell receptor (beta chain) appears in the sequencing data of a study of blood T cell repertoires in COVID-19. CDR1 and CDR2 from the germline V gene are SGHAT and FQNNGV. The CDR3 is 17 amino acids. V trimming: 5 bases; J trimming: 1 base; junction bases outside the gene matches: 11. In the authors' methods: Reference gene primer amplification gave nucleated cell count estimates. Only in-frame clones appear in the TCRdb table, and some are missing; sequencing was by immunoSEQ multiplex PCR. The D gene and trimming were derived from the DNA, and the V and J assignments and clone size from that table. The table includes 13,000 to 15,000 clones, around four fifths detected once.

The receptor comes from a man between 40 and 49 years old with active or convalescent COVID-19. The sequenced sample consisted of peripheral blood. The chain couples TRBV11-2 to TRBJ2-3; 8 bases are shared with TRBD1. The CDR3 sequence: CASSVDATGGRTDTQYF. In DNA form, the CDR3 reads TGTGCCAGCAGCGTGGACGCTACAGGGGGTCGCACAGATACGCAGTATTTT.